These 10 T cell receptor delta chains originate from one sample sequenced in a study of gamma-delta chains in newborns, infants, children. TCRdb re-called the reads with CATT. The sample has 1,500 to 2,000 delta-chain clones, more than 0.95% seen once. Material for sequencing was blood. These receptor sequences come from a child who was a newborn, infant or young child, either healthy, febrile or measles-vaccinated (not recorded which).

Only a few counts were recorded for this clone. TCRdb has a much larger clone's protein, which differs at residue 15 from the translation of this DNA, likely because of a read error; what is shown is the protein translated from the DNA. The chain has TRDV2 and TRDJ1, with D hard to call. The CDR3 totals 18 residues. From germline, CDR1 is GEAIGNYY and CDR2 EKD. CDR3 in DNA: TGTGCCTGTGACCCCGTGGGCAGTTCGGAAGGGAACACCGATGAACTCATCTTT. Amino acid sequence: CACDPVGSSEGNTDELIF.

This clone was detected a few times. The protein TCRdb lists belongs to a much larger clone and differs from this DNA's translation at residue 16, which points to a read error; the protein shown is made from the DNA. The chain uses TRDV2 and TRDJ1, with TRDD3 matching over 10 bases. This CDR3 contains 17 residues. Germline V gene data show CDR1 as GEAIGNYY and CDR2 as EKD. This CDR3 is CACDKLGDPSYTDKLTF. DNA of the CDR3: TGTGCCTGTGACAAACTGGGGGATCCGTCGTACACCGATAAACTCACCTTT.

This clone turned up a few times. This likely traces to a read error, being one base from a far larger clone. Distinct nucleotide sequences in the sample also encode this CDR3. V and J are TRDV1 and TRDJ1; 12 bases line up with TRDD3. The CDR3 runs 19 residues. Germline CDR1 is TSWWSYY and CDR2 is QGS. DNA of the CDR3: TGTGCTCTCGGGGAACTAGGTACTGGGGGATACTTGTACACCGATAAACTCATCTTT. It codes for CALGELGTGGYLYTDKLIF.

On this clone itself: TCRdb's protein, taken from a much larger clone, differs from this DNA's translation at residue 8, likely owing to a read error; the protein displayed comes from the DNA. V is TRDV2 and J is TRDJ3; D is perhaps TRDD3 (5 bases). V lost 0 bases and J 0 bases, leaving 8 bases between the germline ends. The germline V gene has CDR1 GEAIGNYY and CDR2 EKD. The CDR3 is made up of 17 amino acids. This chain's CDR3 is CACDTVLDSWDTRQMFF. The DNA for the CDR3 is TGTGCCTGTGACACCGTACTGGACTCCTGGGACACCCGACAGATGTTTTTC.

As for this clone: A far larger clone is only one base removed, so a read error is likely. Other DNA sequences within the sample encode an identical CDR3. The rearrangement links TRDV2 to TRDJ2; TRDD2 is a possible D gene (6 bases). The CDR3 is 15 residues long. V was pared by 3 bases and J by 6 bases, with 16 bases between. Per the germline V gene, CDR1 is GEAIGNYY and CDR2 is EKD. The CDR3 sequence is CACDSLLPGAAQLFF. In DNA, the CDR3 is TGTGCCTGTGACTCGCTCCTACCAGGGGCAGCACAACTCTTCTTT.

This clone is medium-sized in the sample. The amino acid sequence in TCRdb belongs to a much larger clone and departs from this DNA's translation at residue 9, likely a sequencing read error; the sequence shown is translated from the DNA. In DNA, the CDR3 is TGTGCCTTGGCAAGCTTACTGGGCCGGAAACTCATCTTT. Amino acid sequence: CALASLLGRKLIF. The chain uses TRDV3 and TRDJ1, with TRDD3 as a possible D gene (6 bases). The CDR3 is made up of 13 amino acids. V was cut by 3 bases and J by 8 bases, with 19 bases left in between. From germline, CDR1 is TVYSNPD and CDR2 GDNSRS (reference sequence).

This clone was seen only a few times. The TCRdb record carries a much larger clone's protein, which differs from this DNA's translation at residue 3; a read error is the likely cause, and the protein listed here is the DNA translation. V usage is TRDV2 and J usage is TRDJ1, with 8 bases identical to TRDD3. Germline loops: CDR1 GEAIGNYY, CDR2 EKD. The CDR3 covers 21 residues. The CDR3 region is CARDTVALPAGDKRDTDKLIF. Written as DNA, the CDR3 is TGTGCCCGTGACACCGTGGCCCTCCCGGCGGGGGATAAAAGGGACACCGATAAACTCATCTTT.

This clone was counted only a few times. A far larger clone is one base from this, pointing to a likely read error. At the DNA level, this CDR3 is encoded by other sequences in the same sample as well. This chain joins TRDV2 and TRDJ3; 8 bases map to TRDD3. CDR3 length: 20 residues. The germline gives CDR1 GEAIGNYY, CDR2 EKD. In nucleotides, the CDR3 is TGTGCCTGCGACACCCTCTTACTGGGGGCTAGCTCCTGGGACACCCGACAGATGTTTTTC. Protein product: CACDTLLLGASSWDTRQMFF.

Within the sample, this clone is medium-sized. A read error likely explains why the TCRdb protein, taken from a much larger clone, differs from this DNA's translation at residue 13; the protein shown is translated from the DNA. This chain joins TRDV2 and TRDJ2; D is possibly TRDD2 or TRDD3 (6 bases each). The CDR3 consists of 15 residues. Germline CDR1 reads GEAIGNYY; CDR2 reads EKD. The CDR3: CACDSLLPGAAQPFF. The CDR3 nucleotides are TGTGCCTGTGACTCGCTCCTACCTGGGGCAGCACAACCCTTCTTT.

With respect to this clone: It differs at one base from a far larger clone, so likely a read error. Other DNA sequences in the same sample also yield this CDR3. The chain uses TRDV1 and TRDJ3, with D possibly matching TRDD3 (6 bases). The CDR3 contains 20 residues. CDR1 is TSWWSYY and CDR2 is QGS in the germline V gene. V dropped 3 bases and J dropped 0 bases, with 18 bases sitting between them. The CDR3 protein is CALGDDGGWGSSWDTRQMFF. The DNA of the CDR3 is TGTGCTCTTGGGGACGATGGGGGTTGGGGATCCTCCTGGGACACCCGACAGATGTTTTTC.